The rows below give T cell receptor beta chains drawn from one sample of a study of shared clonotypes between healthy human individuals. Clones were read by immunoSEQ multiplex PCR, and TCRdb kept only the in-frame ones, dropping some. The table lists around 1,000,000 clones, 60% to 80% of them singletons. Sequencing used memory CD4+ T cells from PBMCs. The receptors stem from a man younger than 35 in good health. Some clones in this sample may be carry-over from other donors' samples. The CDR3 runs from the conserved cysteine through the conserved F or W. A D gene is named only where the DNA matches it firmly. Clone size is given for some rows only: seen once, a few or many times, or a class if the clone is expanded.

TRBV7-3,TRBD2,-,TRBJ2-5,CASSPPAGEETQYF,TGTGCCAGCAGTCCACCGGCGGGAGAAGAGACCCAGTACTTC
TRBV5-1,TRBD1,-,TRBJ1-2,CASSLGQGYYGYTF,TGCGCCAGCAGCTTGGGACAGGGATACTATGGCTACACCTTC
TRBV11-2,-,-,TRBJ2-7,CASSLLGGLGYEQYF,TGTGCCAGCAGCTTATTGGGCGGGTTGGGTTACGAGCAGTACTTC
TRBV5-1,TRBD2,-,TRBJ2-7,CASSPGRQLSAGYEQYF,TGCGCCAGCAGCCCAGGGAGGCAGCTTTCAGCGGGGTACGAGCAGTACTTC
TRBV28,-,-,TRBJ2-7,CASSLRGYEQYF,TGTGCCAGCAGCCTCAGGGGCTACGAGCAGTACTTC
TRBV2,-,-,TRBJ2-7,CASSEGTYSYEQYF,TGTGCCAGCAGTGAAGGGACTTACTCCTACGAGCAGTACTTC
TRBV28,-,-,TRBJ1-5,CASSGQPQHF,TGTGCCAGCAGTGGGCAGCCCCAGCATTTT
TRBV2,TRBD1,-,TRBJ2-7,CASSADRVSDEQYF,TGTGCCAGCAGTGCCGACAGGGTTAGCGACGAGCAGTACTTC
TRBV9,-,-,TRBJ2-2,CASSVASAGTTGELFF,TGTGCCAGCAGCGTAGCTTCGGCGGGAACCACCGGGGAGCTGTTTTTT
TRBV27,TRBD1,-,TRBJ1-1,CASTEQGRTEAFF,TGTGCCAGCACCGAACAGGGGAGGACTGAAGCTTTCTTT
TRBV6-5,TRBD2,few,TRBJ2-7,CASRFLAASYEQYF,TGTGCCAGCAGATTCCTAGCGGCCAGCTACGAGCAGTACTTC
TRBV7-2,-,-,TRBJ2-1,CASSPRQTVNEQFF,TGTGCCAGCAGCCCTAGACAGACCGTAAATGAGCAGTTCTTC
TRBV7-9,-,-,TRBJ2-5,CASSSVGGTETQYF,TGTGCCAGCAGCTCAGTGGGGGGTACGGAGACCCAGTACTTC
TRBV15,-,-,TRBJ2-1,CATSRGALSYNEQFF,TGTGCCACCAGCAGAGGGGCCCTATCCTACAATGAGCAGTTCTTC
TRBV15,-,-,TRBJ2-1,CATSRVATYNEQFF,TGTGCCACCAGCAGAGTCGCAACGTACAATGAGCAGTTCTTC
TRBV5-1,-,-,TRBJ2-3,CASTALSSTDTQYF,TGCGCCAGCACCGCCCTCTCTAGCACAGATACGCAGTATTTT
TRBV5-6,TRBD1,-,TRBJ1-1,CASSWDRSTTEAFF,TGTGCCAGCAGCTGGGACAGGTCAACAACTGAAGCTTTCTTT
TRBV28,-,-,TRBJ1-5,CASTSGVRGNQPQHF,TGTGCCAGCACTTCTGGGGTCAGGGGCAATCAGCCCCAGCATTTT
TRBV6-5,TRBD1,-,TRBJ1-1,CASTSGGSDTEAFF,TGTGCCAGCACTTCAGGGGGGTCGGACACTGAAGCTTTCTTT
TRBV5-1,-,-,TRBJ2-5,CASSLNPLGAETQYF,TGCGCCAGCAGCTTGAATCCTCTGGGGGCTGAGACCCAGTACTTC